Below are 18 T cell receptor beta chains sequenced from a single sample in a study of CD8 T cells in Susac syndrome. An amount of RNA that ranged from roughly 0.45 to 1 ug was reverse transcribed with random hexamers. TCRdb re-derived calls from the immunoSEQ multiplex PCR reads in MiXCR, one entry per CDR3 protein. Of just under 95,000 distinct CDR3 sequences in the sample, roughly 94% were seen once. Sample: CD4+ T cells from PBMCs. The receptors here all came from a human donor with Susac syndrome.

V gene TRBV7-2 combines with J gene TRBJ2-2; possibly TRBD2 for D (5 bases). The CDR3 runs to 13 residues. Per germline, CDR1 SGHTA and CDR2 FQGNSA. V lost 2 bases to trimming and J lost 5 bases, with 6 bases between them. As DNA, the CDR3 is TGTGCCAGCAGCTTATCGGGAACCGGGGAGCTGTTTTTT. Amino acids: CASSLSGTGELFF.

This clonotype was picked up one time. The chain employs TRBV27 and TRBJ1-2; D may be TRBD1 (6 bases). The germline V gene has CDR1 MNHEY and CDR2 SMNVEV (reference sequence). Trimming pared 3 bases from V and 4 bases from J, leaving 15 bases between. The CDR3 has 15 residues. The CDR3 spells CASSFYRDGSYGYTF. As DNA, the CDR3 is TGTGCCAGCAGTTTCTACAGGGATGGGAGCTATGGCTACACCTTC.

This rearrangement joins TRBV20-1 to TRBJ2-1, with 9 bases lining up with TRBD2. This CDR3 is 14 amino acids long. The ends lost 4 bases at V and 3 bases at J; junction bases unmatched: 4. Looked up from germline, CDR1 is DFQATT and CDR2 is SNEGSKA (reference sequence). The CDR3 sequence is CSANKREDYNEQFF. The CDR3 DNA is TGCAGTGCTAACAAGCGGGAGGACTACAATGAGCAGTTCTTC.

The chain carries TRBV20-1 and TRBJ2-5; TRBD2 matches 13 bases. The CDR3 totals 18 residues. The ends lost 4 bases at V and 1 base at J; junction bases unmatched: 12. Germline V gene lookup returns CDR1 DFQATT and CDR2 SNEGSKA (reference sequence). The CDR3 DNA reads as TGCAGTGCTACTTCCGTCCCGGGACTAGCGGGAATCCAAGAGACCCAGTACTTC. Translating gives CSATSVPGLAGIQETQYF.

The gene calls are TRBV7-3 and TRBJ2-1; TRBD2 matches 7 bases. The V gene end was trimmed by 0 bases and the J gene end by 4 bases; junction bases not matched to a gene: 0. Germline assignment: CDR1 SGHTA and CDR2 FQGTGA. The CDR3 totals 14 residues. CDR3 loop: CASSLTGGYNEQFF. CDR3 coding DNA: TGTGCCAGCAGCTTAACGGGGGGGTACAATGAGCAGTTCTTC.

The chain carries TRBV30 and TRBJ1-1; 7 positions match TRBD1. The CDR3 totals 11 residues. The V segment lost 5 bases and the J segment 10 bases; nucleotides outside the gene matches: 7. Germline CDR1 reads GTSNPN; CDR2 reads SVGIG (reference sequence). The CDR3 sequence: CAWAEGAGAFF. CDR3 nucleotides: TGTGCCTGGGCTGAGGGGGCGGGAGCTTTCTTT.

The V call is TRBV9, the J call TRBJ2-3, with 8 bases aligning to TRBD2. This CDR3 comprises 15 residues. The ends lost 4 bases at V and 5 bases at J; junction bases unmatched: 9. Germline lookup yields CDR1 SGDLS and CDR2 YYNGEE. CDR3 sequence (DNA): TGTGCCAGCAGCTTGGGCAGCGGGGGAATAGATACGCAGTATTTT. As protein: CASSLGSGGIDTQYF.

The chain combines TRBV6-2 or TRBV6-3 with TRBJ2-2; unclear D gene. The germline V gene encodes CDR1 MNHEY and CDR2 SVGEGT. CDR3 size: 13 residues. V lost 8 bases to trimming and J lost 1 base, with 8 bases between them. CDR3 sequence (DNA): TGTGCCAGCGGGAATAAGAACACCGGGGAGCTGTTTTTT. This gives the protein CASGNKNTGELFF.

The chain has TRBV30 and TRBJ1-2; D may be TRBD1 (5 bases). This CDR3 region has 14 residues. The ends were cut back, 2 bases at V and 0 bases at J, with 10 bases in the middle. Germline V gene lookup returns CDR1 GTSNPN and CDR2 SVGIG (reference sequence). The CDR3 spells CAWSPDTANYGYTF. CDR3 DNA sequence: TGTGCCTGGAGTCCGGACACAGCTAACTATGGCTACACCTTC.

This chain connects TRBV20-1 to TRBJ2-3; maybe TRBD2 (5 bases). Germline V CDR1 and CDR2: DFQATT, SNEGSKA (reference sequence). The CDR3 loop spans 13 amino acids. V dropped 4 bases and J dropped 1 base, with 9 bases sitting between them. CDR3 protein: CSANGRGTDTQYF. The CDR3 DNA sequence: TGCAGTGCTAACGGGCGGGGCACAGATACGCAGTATTTT.

The chain joins TRBV3-1 to TRBJ1-4; 12 nucleotides align to TRBD1. Losses at the gene ends were 2 bases for V and 8 bases for J; bases not matched to a gene: 3. The germline CDR1 and CDR2 sequences are LGHDT and YNNKEL (reference sequence). The CDR3 has 15 amino acids. CDR3 nucleotide sequence: TGTGCCAGCAGCCAACGGGACAGGGGGCGAGAAAAACTGTTTTTT. Translated, it gives CASSQRDRGREKLFF. The full variable domain, with the rest looked up from reference TRBV3-1 and TRBJ1-4, is DTAVSQTPKYLVTQMGNDKSIKCEQNLGHDTMYWYKQDSKKFLKIMFSYNNKELIINETVPNRFSPKSPDKAHLNLHINSLELGDSAVYFCASSQRDRGREKLFFGSGTQLSVL.

The V and J genes are TRBV5-6 and TRBJ2-5; D might be TRBD1 or TRBD2, each matching 5 bases. Germline CDR1 reads SGHDT; CDR2 reads YYEEEE. The CDR3 consists of 15 residues. V lost 3 bases and J 3 bases, leaving 15 bases between the germline ends. The CDR3 here is CASSYPGAGKETQYF. The DNA of the CDR3 is TGTGCCAGCAGCTACCCCGGGGCCGGGAAAGAGACCCAGTACTTC.

This rearrangement joins TRBV5-4 to TRBJ1-2; no clear D gene. The V end was cut by 1 base, the J end by 4 bases, with 14 bases between. This CDR3 has 15 residues. Germline values: CDR1 SGHNT, CDR2 YYREEE (reference sequence). The CDR3 loop is CASSLTPPQTYGYTF. CDR3 in DNA: TGTGCCAGCAGCTTGACCCCCCCACAGACCTATGGCTACACCTTC.

The J gene is TRBJ2-3, the V gene TRBV30; no definite D call. Trimming removed 3 bases from V and 5 bases from J, with 12 bases in between. Germline V lookup: CDR1 GTSNPN, CDR2 SVGIG (reference sequence). The CDR3 runs to 13 residues. CDR3 in amino acids: CAWRPRGRDTQYF. The CDR3 region has the DNA TGTGCCTGGAGGCCCCGAGGAAGAGATACGCAGTATTTT.

The chain combines TRBV6-4 with TRBJ2-2; no clear D gene. Looked up from germline, CDR1 is MRHNA and CDR2 is SNTAGT. The V and J ends lost 5 bases and 3 bases respectively, with 7 bases between them. The CDR3 sequence is 13 residues long. In DNA, the CDR3 is TGTGCCAGCAGTCCACGGGACACCGGGGAGCTGTTTTTT. Translating gives CASSPRDTGELFF.

The V call is TRBV18, the J call TRBJ1-2; 7 bases are a match to TRBD1. V shed 3 bases, J shed 4 bases, and the junction held 2 bases outside the gene matches. Per germline, CDR1 KGHSH and CDR2 LQKENI. The CDR3 is 13 residues long. The CDR3 region has the DNA TGTGCCAGCTCACCGGGACAGTCCTATGGCTACACCTTC. Protein: CASSPGQSYGYTF.

The CDR3 DNA reads TGCAGTGCTAGAGATGACGGTACGCAGTATTTT. Protein product: CSARDDGTQYF. The chain uses TRBV20-1 and TRBJ2-3; no reliable D call. Germline lookup yields CDR1 DFQATT and CDR2 SNEGSKA (reference sequence). Trimming removed 0 bases at V and 8 bases at J, with 6 bases between. This CDR3 has 11 amino acids.

J is TRBJ1-6 and V is TRBV27; TRBD1 is a possible D gene (6 bases). Germline CDR1 and CDR2: MNHEY and SMNVEV (reference sequence). V was shortened by 2 bases and J by 6 bases, with 11 bases between the two germline ends. The CDR3 has 15 residues. Here the CDR3 reads CASSLGTYPNSPLHF. In nucleotides, the CDR3 is TGTGCCAGCAGTTTAGGGACATACCCTAATTCACCCCTCCACTTT.